The rows below give T cell receptor beta chains drawn from one sample of a study of siplizumab effects on memory and regulatory T cells. TCRdb's table, derived via immunoSEQ multiplex PCR, lists solely in-frame clones and lacks some. The sample comprises tens of thousands of clones, 80% to 90% of which are singletons, and about 1.5% rests with the top ten. Input material: Tregs sorted from blood. These receptors all come from a human donor in good health. The CDR3 runs from the conserved cysteine through the conserved F or W. A D gene is named only where the DNA matches it firmly. Some rows mark clone size as missing; the rest say once, few, many or name a class of expanded clone.

CDR3	DNA	V	length	size	J	D
CASSQWSGAGNTIYF	TGCGCCAGCAGCCAATGGTCAGGTGCTGGAAACACCATATATTTT	TRBV4-1	15	few	TRBJ1-3	.
CASSRSGVGYEQYF	TGTGCCAGCTCGCGATCTGGGGTTGGATACGAGCAGTACTTC	TRBV18	14	.	TRBJ2-7	.
CSARWGHEQYF	TGCAGTGCTAGATGGGGACATGAGCAGTACTTC	TRBV20-1	11	.	TRBJ2-7	.
CASSFDAGREQYF	TGTGCCAGCTCATTTGACGCAGGGCGCGAGCAGTACTTC	TRBV18	13	.	TRBJ2-7	.
CASSPGRDFSEAFF	TGCGCCAGCAGCCCGGGACGCGATTTCTCTGAAGCTTTCTTT	TRBV5-1	14	many	TRBJ1-1	.
CASSLPDSSYEQYF	TGCGCCAGCAGCTTGCCGGACAGTTCCTACGAGCAGTACTTC	TRBV5-1	14	once	TRBJ2-7	.
CASSTETSGSNEQFF	TGTGCCAGTAGTACTGAGACTAGCGGGAGCAATGAGCAGTTCTTC	TRBV19	15	.	TRBJ2-1	TRBD2
CASSSQGRDNEKLFF	TGCGCCAGCAGCTCACAGGGGCGGGATAATGAAAAACTGTTTTTT	TRBV5-1	15	.	TRBJ1-4	TRBD1
CASSLTGLAGDTQYF	TGTGCCAGCTCCCTTACCGGACTAGCGGGAGATACGCAGTATTTT	TRBV18	15	.	TRBJ2-3	TRBD2
CASSPGHSGGYEQYF	TGCGCCAGCAGCCCAGGACACTCCGGTGGGTACGAGCAGTACTTC	TRBV5-1	15	.	TRBJ2-7	.